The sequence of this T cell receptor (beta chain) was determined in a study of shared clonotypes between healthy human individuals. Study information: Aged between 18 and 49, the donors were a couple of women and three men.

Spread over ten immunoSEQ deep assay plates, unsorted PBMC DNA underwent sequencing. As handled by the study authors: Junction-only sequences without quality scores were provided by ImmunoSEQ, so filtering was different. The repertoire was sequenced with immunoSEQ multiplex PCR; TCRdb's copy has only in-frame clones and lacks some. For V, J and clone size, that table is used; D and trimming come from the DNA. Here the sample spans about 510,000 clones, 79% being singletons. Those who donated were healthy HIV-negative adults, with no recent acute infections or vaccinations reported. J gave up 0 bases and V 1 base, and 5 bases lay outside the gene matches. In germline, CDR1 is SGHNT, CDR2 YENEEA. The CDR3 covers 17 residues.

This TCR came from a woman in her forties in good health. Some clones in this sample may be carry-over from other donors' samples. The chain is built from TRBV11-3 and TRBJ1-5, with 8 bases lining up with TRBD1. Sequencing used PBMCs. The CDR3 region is CASSLVAGGSSNQPQHF. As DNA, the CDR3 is TGTGCCAGCAGCTTAGTAGCAGGGGGCAGTAGCAATCAGCCCCAGCATTTT.